The entry that follows covers one T cell receptor (beta chain) sequence. Its antigen is as yet unknown. V was shortened by 2 bases and J by 5 bases, with 12 bases between the two germline ends. The CDR3 consists of 15 residues. Germline CDR1 is MNHNY and CDR2 is SVGAGI (reference sequence). TCRdb called the reads again in MiXCR, with one record for every CDR3 protein. The data contain some 270,000 distinct CDR3 sequences, less than 25% of them singletons. These data originate in a study of T cell repertoires in cytomegalovirus infection. This TCR was recovered from a human donor in good health (CMV status not recorded). Some clones in this sample may be carry-over from other donors' samples. The starting material was cultured PBMCs, obtained from culture after CMV antigen stimulation. This chain joins TRBV6-6 and TRBJ2-2, with D possibly matching TRBD1 (6 bases). The chain's CDR3 is CASSYPATGTGELFF. CDR3 DNA: TGTGCCAGCAGTTACCCGGCTACAGGGACCGGGGAGCTGTTTTTT.